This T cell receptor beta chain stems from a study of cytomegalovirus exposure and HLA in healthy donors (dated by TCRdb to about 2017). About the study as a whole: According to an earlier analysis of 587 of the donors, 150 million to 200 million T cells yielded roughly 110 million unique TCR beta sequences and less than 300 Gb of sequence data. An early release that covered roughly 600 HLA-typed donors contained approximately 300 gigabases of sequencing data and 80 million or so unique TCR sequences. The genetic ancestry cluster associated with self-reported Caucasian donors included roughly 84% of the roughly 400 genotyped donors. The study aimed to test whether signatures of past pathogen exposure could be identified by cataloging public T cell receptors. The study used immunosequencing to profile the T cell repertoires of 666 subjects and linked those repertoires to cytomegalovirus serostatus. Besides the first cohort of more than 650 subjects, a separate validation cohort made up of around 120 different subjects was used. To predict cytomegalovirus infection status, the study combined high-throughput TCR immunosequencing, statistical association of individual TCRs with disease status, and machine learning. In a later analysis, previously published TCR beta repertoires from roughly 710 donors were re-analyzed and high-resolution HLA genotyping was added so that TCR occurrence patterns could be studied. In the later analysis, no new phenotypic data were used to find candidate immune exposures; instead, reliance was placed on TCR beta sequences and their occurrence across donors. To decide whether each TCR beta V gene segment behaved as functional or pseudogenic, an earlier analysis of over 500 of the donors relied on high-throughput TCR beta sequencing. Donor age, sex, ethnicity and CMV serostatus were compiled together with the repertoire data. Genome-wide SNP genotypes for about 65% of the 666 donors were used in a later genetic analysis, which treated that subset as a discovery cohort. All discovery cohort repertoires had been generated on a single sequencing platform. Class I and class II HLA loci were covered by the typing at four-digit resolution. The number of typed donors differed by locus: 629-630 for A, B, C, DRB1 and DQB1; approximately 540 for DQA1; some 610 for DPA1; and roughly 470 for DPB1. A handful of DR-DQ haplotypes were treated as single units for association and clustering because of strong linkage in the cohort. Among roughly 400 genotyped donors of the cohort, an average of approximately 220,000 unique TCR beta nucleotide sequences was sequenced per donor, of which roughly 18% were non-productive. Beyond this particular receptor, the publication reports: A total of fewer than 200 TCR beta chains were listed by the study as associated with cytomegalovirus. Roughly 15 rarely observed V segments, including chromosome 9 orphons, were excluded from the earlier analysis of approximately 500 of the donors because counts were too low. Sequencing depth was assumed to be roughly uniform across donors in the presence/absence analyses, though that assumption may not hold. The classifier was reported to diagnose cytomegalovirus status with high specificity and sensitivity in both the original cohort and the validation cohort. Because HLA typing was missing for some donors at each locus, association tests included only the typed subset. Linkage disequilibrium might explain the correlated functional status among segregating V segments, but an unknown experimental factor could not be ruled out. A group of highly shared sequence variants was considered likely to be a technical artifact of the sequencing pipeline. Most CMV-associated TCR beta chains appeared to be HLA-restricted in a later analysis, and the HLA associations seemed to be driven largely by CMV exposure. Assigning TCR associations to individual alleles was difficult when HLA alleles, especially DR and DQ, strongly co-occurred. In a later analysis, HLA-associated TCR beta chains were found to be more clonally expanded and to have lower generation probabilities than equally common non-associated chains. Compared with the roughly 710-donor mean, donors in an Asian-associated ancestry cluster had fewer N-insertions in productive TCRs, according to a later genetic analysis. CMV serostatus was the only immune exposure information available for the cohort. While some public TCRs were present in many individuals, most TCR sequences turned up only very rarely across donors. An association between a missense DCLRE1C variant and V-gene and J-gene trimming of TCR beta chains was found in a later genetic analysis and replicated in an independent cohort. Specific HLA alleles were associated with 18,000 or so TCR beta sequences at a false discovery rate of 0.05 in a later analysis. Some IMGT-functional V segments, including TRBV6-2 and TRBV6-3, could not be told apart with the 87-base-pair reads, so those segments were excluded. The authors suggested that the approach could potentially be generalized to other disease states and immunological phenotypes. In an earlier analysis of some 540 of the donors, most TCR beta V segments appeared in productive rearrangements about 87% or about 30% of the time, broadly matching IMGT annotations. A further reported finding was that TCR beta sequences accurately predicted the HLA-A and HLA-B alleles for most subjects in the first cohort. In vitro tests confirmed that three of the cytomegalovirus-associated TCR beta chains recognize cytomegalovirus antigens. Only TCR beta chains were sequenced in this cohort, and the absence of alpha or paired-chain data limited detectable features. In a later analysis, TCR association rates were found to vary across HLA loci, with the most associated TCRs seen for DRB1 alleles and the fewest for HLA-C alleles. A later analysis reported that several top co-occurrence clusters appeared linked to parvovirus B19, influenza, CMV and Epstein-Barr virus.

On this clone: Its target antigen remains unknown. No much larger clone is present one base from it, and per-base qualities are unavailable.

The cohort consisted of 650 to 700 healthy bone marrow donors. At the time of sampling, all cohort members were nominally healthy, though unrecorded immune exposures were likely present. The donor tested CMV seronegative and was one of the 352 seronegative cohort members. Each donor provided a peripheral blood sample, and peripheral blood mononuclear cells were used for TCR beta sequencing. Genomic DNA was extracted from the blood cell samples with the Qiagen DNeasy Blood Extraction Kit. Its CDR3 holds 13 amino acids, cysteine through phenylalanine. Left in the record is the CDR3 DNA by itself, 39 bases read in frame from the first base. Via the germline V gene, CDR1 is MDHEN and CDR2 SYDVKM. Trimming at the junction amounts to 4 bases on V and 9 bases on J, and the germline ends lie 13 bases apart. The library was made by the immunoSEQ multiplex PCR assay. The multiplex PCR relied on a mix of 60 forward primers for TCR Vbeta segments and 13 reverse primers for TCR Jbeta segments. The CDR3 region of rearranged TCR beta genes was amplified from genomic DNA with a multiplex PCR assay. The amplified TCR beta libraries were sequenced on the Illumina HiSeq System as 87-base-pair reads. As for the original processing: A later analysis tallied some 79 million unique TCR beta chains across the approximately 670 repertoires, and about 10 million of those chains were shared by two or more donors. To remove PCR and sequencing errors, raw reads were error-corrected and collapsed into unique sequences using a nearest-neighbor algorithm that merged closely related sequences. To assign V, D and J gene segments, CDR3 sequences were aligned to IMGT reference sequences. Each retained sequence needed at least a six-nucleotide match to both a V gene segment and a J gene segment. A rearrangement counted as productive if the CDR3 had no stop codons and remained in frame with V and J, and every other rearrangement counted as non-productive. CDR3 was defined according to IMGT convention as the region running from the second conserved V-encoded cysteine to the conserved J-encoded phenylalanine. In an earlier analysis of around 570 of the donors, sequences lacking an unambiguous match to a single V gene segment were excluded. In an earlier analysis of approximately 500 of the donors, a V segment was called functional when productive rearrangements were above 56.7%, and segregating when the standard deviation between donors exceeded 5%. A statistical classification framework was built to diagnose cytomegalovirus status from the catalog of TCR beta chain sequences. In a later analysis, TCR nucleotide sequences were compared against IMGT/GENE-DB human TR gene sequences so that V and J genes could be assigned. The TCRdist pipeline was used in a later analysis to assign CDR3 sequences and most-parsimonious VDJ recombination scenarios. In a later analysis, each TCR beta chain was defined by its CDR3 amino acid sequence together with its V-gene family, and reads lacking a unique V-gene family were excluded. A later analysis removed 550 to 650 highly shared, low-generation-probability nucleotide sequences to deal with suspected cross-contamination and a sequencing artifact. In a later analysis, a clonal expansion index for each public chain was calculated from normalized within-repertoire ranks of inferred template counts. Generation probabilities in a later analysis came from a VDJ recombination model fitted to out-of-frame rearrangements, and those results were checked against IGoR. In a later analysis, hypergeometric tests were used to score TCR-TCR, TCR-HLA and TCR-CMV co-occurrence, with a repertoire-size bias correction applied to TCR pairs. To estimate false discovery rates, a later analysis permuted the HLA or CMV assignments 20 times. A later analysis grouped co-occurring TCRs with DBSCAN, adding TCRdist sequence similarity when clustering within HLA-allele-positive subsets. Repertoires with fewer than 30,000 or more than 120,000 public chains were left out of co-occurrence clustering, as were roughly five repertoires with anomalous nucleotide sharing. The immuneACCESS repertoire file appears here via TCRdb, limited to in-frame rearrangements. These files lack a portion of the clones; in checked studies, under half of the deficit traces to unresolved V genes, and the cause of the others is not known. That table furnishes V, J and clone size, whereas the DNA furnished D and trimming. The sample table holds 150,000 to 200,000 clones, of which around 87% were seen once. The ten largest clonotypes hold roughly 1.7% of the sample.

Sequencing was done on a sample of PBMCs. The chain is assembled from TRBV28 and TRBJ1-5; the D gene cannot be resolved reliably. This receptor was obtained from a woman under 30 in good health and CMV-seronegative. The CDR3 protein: CASSSPGGLPQHF. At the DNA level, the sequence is TGTGCCAGCAGTTCACCCGGAGGGTTGCCCCAGCATTTT.